This passage covers 21 T cell receptor beta chains from one sample sequenced in a study of T-cell reconstitution after alpha-beta-depleted transplantation in children. Unique molecular identifiers were used in preparing the TCRbeta library. MiXCR, run by TCRdb on the PCR reads, gives a single entry per CDR3 protein. Found here are about 690,000 distinct CDR3 sequences, approximately 16% of them singletons; the top ten hold 1.1%. Sequencing was performed on PBMCs from the stem cell graft donor, taken from the stem cell graft. These receptors were collected from a human donor who donated a stem cell graft to a child with acute myeloid leukemia.

In its sample, this clonotype was seen many times. The chain employs TRBV7-6 and TRBJ1-2; possibly TRBD1 for D (6 bases). CDR1 and CDR2 from the germline V gene are SGHVS and FNYEAQ. V was cut by 4 bases and J by 4 bases, with 16 bases left in between. The CDR3 consists of 15 residues. CDR3 in amino acids: CASSSSGGGAYGYTF. CDR3 sequence (DNA): TGTGCCAGCAGCTCTAGTGGGGGGGGCGCCTATGGCTACACCTTC.

The chain couples TRBV4-2 to TRBJ2-5, with D tentatively TRBD1 or TRBD2 (5 bases each). Between the trimmed V and J ends, which lost 4 bases and 5 bases, there was a span of 26 bases. CDR1 and CDR2 from the germline V gene are LGHNA and YNFKEQ. The CDR3 covers 18 residues. The CDR3 is CASSRQIGRDVFFETQYF. The CDR3, as DNA: TGTGCCAGCAGCCGACAAATTGGACGGGACGTTTTCTTCGAGACCCAGTACTTC.

This clonotype appeared a few times. The CDR3 nucleotides read TGTGCCACTCGGGACGGCTCTTACGAGCAGTACTTC. Protein sequence: CATRDGSYEQYF. V gene TRBV3-1 combines with J gene TRBJ2-7, with D perhaps being TRBD1 or TRBD2 (5 bases each). The V end lost 10 bases, the J end lost 4 bases, and 14 bases lay between the germline ends. CDR1 is LGHDT and CDR2 is YNNKEL in the germline V gene (reference sequence). This CDR3 is built from 12 residues.

In this sample, this clonotype turned up many times. The CDR3 spells CSAEPGGAAEAFF. The CDR3 DNA follows: TGCAGTGCCGAACCGGGGGGGGCGGCTGAAGCTTTCTTT. This chain joins TRBV20-1 and TRBJ1-1; D possibly corresponds to TRBD1 (6 bases). The CDR3 consists of 13 residues. V shed 6 bases and J shed 6 bases, with 17 bases lying between them. Germline values: CDR1 DFQATT, CDR2 SNEGSKA (reference sequence).

This chain connects TRBV10-2 to TRBJ1-1; D ambiguous. This CDR3 spans 13 amino acids. Germline V gene data show CDR1 as WSHSY and CDR2 as SAAADI. Trimming took off 8 bases at V and 5 bases at J, with 15 bases between the two ends. The CDR3 reads CASVFGLETEAFF. CDR3 DNA sequence: TGCGCCAGCGTATTCGGGCTAGAGACTGAAGCTTTCTTT.

Many counts were recorded for this clonotype. The chain links TRBV20-1 to TRBJ2-1; 9 bases fit TRBD2. The germline gives CDR1 DFQATT, CDR2 SNEGSKA (reference sequence). V shed 3 bases and J 1 base; nucleotides not matched to a gene: 4. This CDR3 has 15 residues. The CDR3, as DNA: TGCAGTGCTAGTGGCGGGGGGGTTTCCTACAATGAGCAGTTCTTC. It specifies CSASGGGVSYNEQFF.

J is TRBJ1-3 and V is TRBV7-9; D uncertain. Between the trimmed V and J ends, which lost 1 base and 2 bases, there was a span of 6 bases. CDR3 length: 14 residues. CDR1 is SEHNR, CDR2 FQNEAQ, per germline (reference sequence). CDR3 region: CASSLVGTGNTIYF. The CDR3 DNA is TGTGCCAGCAGCTTAGTGGGAACTGGAAACACCATATATTTT.

This clonotype was recorded a few times. V gene TRBV6-5 combines with J gene TRBJ2-3, with D perhaps matching TRBD2 (6 bases). The CDR3 spans 18 residues. With 2 bases removed from V and 0 bases from J, the gap between germline ends came to 18 bases. Germline V gives CDR1 MNHEY, CDR2 SVGAGI. This chain's CDR3 is CASSYNLGGSASTDTQYF. CDR3 in DNA: TGTGCCAGCAGTTACAATTTGGGGGGATCGGCTAGCACAGATACGCAGTATTTT.

This chain joins TRBV20-1 and TRBJ2-1; 10 positions match TRBD2. After removal of 5 bases from V and 10 bases from J, the junction contained 11 bases not matched to a gene. Germline CDR1 DFQATT, CDR2 SNEGSKA (reference sequence). The CDR3 sequence is 14 residues long. The CDR3 coding sequence is TGCAGTGCTGCTAGAGCGGGGGGGGCTTCAGAGCAGTTCTTC. Translation: CSAARAGGASEQFF.

The chain has TRBV3-1 and TRBJ2-3; D possibly matches TRBD1 or TRBD2 (6 bases each). The CDR3 length is 14 residues. Trimming pared 4 bases from V and 9 bases from J, leaving 17 bases between. In germline, CDR1 is LGHDT, CDR2 YNNKEL (reference sequence). CDR3 sequence (DNA): TGTGCCAGCAGCCCGGTCCTACAGGGAGGCACGCAGTATTTT. Encoded protein: CASSPVLQGGTQYF.

This clonotype was found many times. CDR3 amino acids: CSARDEHVSGYEQYV. DNA for the CDR3: TGCAGTGCTAGAGATGAGCATGTCAGTGGCTACGAGCAGTACGTC. V gene TRBV20-1 combines with J gene TRBJ2-7; D is undetermined. CDR3 length equals 15 residues. Trimming pared 0 bases from V and 3 bases from J, leaving 15 bases between. Germline lookup yields CDR1 DFQATT and CDR2 SNEGSKA (reference sequence).

In this sample, this clonotype turned up many times. The gene calls are TRBV19 and TRBJ2-7; D not certain. V lost 3 bases to trimming and J lost 0 bases, with 12 bases between them. CDR1 LNHDA and CDR2 SQIVND come from the germline V gene (reference sequence). The CDR3 consists of 15 residues. The CDR3 bases are TGTGCCAGTAGTATGTCCATCCCGAGCTCCTACGAGCAGTACTTC. Translation: CASSMSIPSSYEQYF.

The chain joins TRBV11-2 to TRBJ1-1, with D unresolved. The CDR3 sequence is 13 residues long. From germline, CDR1 is SGHAT and CDR2 FQNNGV. V lost 5 bases and J lost 6, with 13 bases in between. The CDR3 DNA sequence: TGTGCCAGCAGCCACCTGCGGGCCCCTGAAGCTTTCTTT. The encoded protein is CASSHLRAPEAFF.

This clonotype was detected a few times. The chain joins TRBV7-2 to TRBJ1-2; no clear D gene. Between the trimmed V and J ends, which lost 7 bases and 2 bases, there was a span of 17 bases. CDR3 size: 15 residues. Germline CDR1 and CDR2: SGHTA and FQGNSA. CDR3 loop: CASTPHGDGNYGYTF. The CDR3 DNA reads as TGTGCCAGCACTCCTCACGGGGATGGGAACTATGGCTACACCTTC.

This clonotype has a handful of counts. This chain joins TRBV20-1 and TRBJ1-1; D gene uncertain. Between the trimmed V and J ends, which lost 3 bases and 11 bases, there was a span of 10 bases. Per the germline V gene, CDR1 is DFQATT and CDR2 is SNEGSKA (reference sequence). The CDR3 extends over 10 amino acids. The CDR3, as DNA: TGCAGTGCTAGTCAACCTGGCGCTTTCTTT. Translation gives CSASQPGAFF.

This clonotype was observed a handful of times. The chain employs TRBV7-9 and TRBJ1-1; perhaps TRBD1 as D (5 bases). The V end lost 0 bases, the J end lost 6 bases, and 11 bases lay between the germline ends. Per the germline V gene, CDR1 is SEHNR and CDR2 is FQNEAQ (reference sequence). CDR3 length equals 14 residues. Here the CDR3 reads CASSLAGAVAEAFF. For the CDR3, the DNA is TGTGCCAGCAGCTTAGCCGGGGCGGTAGCTGAAGCTTTCTTT.

The chain links TRBV12-3 or TRBV12-4 to TRBJ1-5; D gene uncertain. The CDR3 runs to 13 residues. V lost 2 bases to trimming and J lost 3 bases, with 5 bases between them. The CDR3 bases are TGTGCCAGCAGTTTACAATTCAATCAGCCCCAGCATTTT. Residues: CASSLQFNQPQHF.

In regard to this clonotype: This may be a read error: a much more frequent sequence differs by one nucleotide. The chain links TRBV20-1 to TRBJ2-7, with 11 bases matching TRBD1. CDR1 DFQATT and CDR2 SNEGSKA come from the germline V gene (reference sequence). This CDR3 is 15 amino acids long. The CDR3 DNA is TGCAGTGCCGTAGAGGGACAGGGGGGGACCTACCAGCAGTACTTC. Protein sequence: CSAVEGQGGTYQQYF.

Concerning this clonotype itself: A clone one base away is much larger, so this may be a read error. The genes are TRBV20-1 and TRBJ2-7; 14 bases agree with TRBD2. The CDR3 has 18 amino acids. CDR1 and CDR2 from the germline V gene are DFQATT and SNEGSKA (reference sequence). The J segment lost 1 base and the V segment lost 4 bases, leaving 12 bases of the junction unmatched. In DNA form, the CDR3 reads TGCAGTGCTAAAGATCCGGGACTAGCGGGGGTGCGGTCCTACGAGCAGTACGTC. It yields the protein CSAKDPGLAGVRSYEQYV.

The chain uses TRBV15 and TRBJ2-5; 7 bases match TRBD1. Germline trimming cut 0 bases from V and 2 bases from J; bases unmatched to any gene: 3. This CDR3 region has 15 residues. The germline CDR1 and CDR2 sequences are LNHNV and YYDKDF (reference sequence). CDR3 DNA: TGTGCCACCAGCAGAGATCAGGGGGTACAAGAGACCCAGTACTTC. Its translation is CATSRDQGVQETQYF.

This clonotype came up a few times. The genes are TRBV5-1 and TRBJ2-1; the match to TRBD2 covers 15 bases. V was clipped by 4 bases and J by 4 bases; unmatched bases: 6. The CDR3 loop spans 17 amino acids. CDR1 SGHRS and CDR2 YFSETQ come from the germline V gene. CDR3 in amino acids: CASSPGTSGGPYNEQFF. In DNA form, the CDR3 reads TGCGCCAGCAGCCCCGGGACTAGCGGGGGGCCGTACAATGAGCAGTTCTTC.